This TCR beta chain was captured in a study of cytomegalovirus exposure and HLA in healthy donors (dated by TCRdb to the late 2010s). Looking at the study overall: In an earlier analysis of 587 of the donors, about 260 Gb of sequence data and 117 million unique TCR beta sequences from about 179 million T cells were reported. A later analysis re-analyzed previously published TCR beta repertoires from about 600 donors and added high-resolution HLA genotyping to study TCR occurrence patterns. On average, roughly 250,000 unique TCR beta nucleotide sequences were sequenced per donor among 398 genotyped donors of the cohort, with 15% to 20% of those sequences being non-productive. In the later analysis, no new phenotypic data were used to find candidate immune exposures; instead, reliance was placed on TCR beta sequences and their occurrence across donors. The study was designed to test whether signatures of past pathogen exposure could be identified by cataloging public T cell receptors. Genome-wide SNP genotypes for about 65% of the 666 donors were used in a later genetic analysis, which treated that subset as a discovery cohort. The number of donors typed differed by locus, with roughly 620-630 for A, B, C, DRB1 and DQB1, around 560 for DQA1, 606 for DPA1, and some 440 for DPB1. The study combined high-throughput TCR immunosequencing, statistical association of individual TCRs with disease status, and machine learning to predict cytomegalovirus infection status. In addition to the first cohort of approximately 670 subjects, a separate validation cohort of approximately 130 different subjects was used. The genetic ancestry cluster associated with self-reported Caucasian donors included around 76% of the approximately 400 genotyped donors. The study used immunosequencing to profile the T cell repertoires of approximately 690 subjects and linked those repertoires to cytomegalovirus serostatus. About 300 gigabases of sequencing data and 70 million to 100 million unique TCR sequences made up an early release that covered approximately 620 HLA-typed donors. To decide whether each TCR beta V gene segment behaved as functional or pseudogenic, an earlier analysis of several hundred of the donors relied on high-throughput TCR beta sequencing. Both class I and class II loci were covered by HLA typing, at four-digit resolution. Donor age, sex, ethnicity and CMV serostatus were collected together with the repertoire data. Four to six DR-DQ haplotypes were handled as single units for association and clustering, since linkage in the cohort was strong. Every discovery cohort repertoire had been produced on one sequencing platform. Paper-wide results and their limitations: About 17 rarely observed V segments, including chromosome 9 orphons, were excluded from the earlier analysis of several hundred of the donors because counts were too low. In a later analysis, about 16,000 TCR beta sequences were associated with specific HLA alleles at a false discovery rate of 0.05. Most TCR sequences were seen in very few donors, while some public TCRs were found in many individuals. A few of the identified cytomegalovirus-associated TCR beta chains were confirmed in vitro to be specific for cytomegalovirus antigens. Several of the top co-occurrence clusters appeared to be linked to parvovirus B19, influenza, CMV and Epstein-Barr virus, according to a later analysis. Because the 87-base-pair reads could not distinguish some IMGT-functional V segments, including TRBV6-2 and TRBV6-3, those segments were excluded. For the cohort, immune exposure information was limited to CMV serostatus. When HLA alleles, especially DR and DQ, strongly co-occurred, TCR associations were difficult to assign to individual alleles. In an earlier analysis of approximately 590 of the donors, most TCR beta V segments appeared in productive rearrangements about 87% or about 30% of the time, broadly matching IMGT annotations. Roughly uniform sequencing depth across donors was assumed in presence/absence analyses, although this assumption may not hold. The classifier was reported to diagnose cytomegalovirus status with high specificity and sensitivity in both the original cohort and the validation cohort. A total of some 180 TCR beta chains were listed by the study as associated with cytomegalovirus. A group of highly shared sequence variants was considered likely to be a technical artifact of the sequencing pipeline. It was suggested by the authors that the approach could potentially be generalized to other disease states and immunological phenotypes. In a later analysis, the rate of TCR association differed among HLA loci, with DRB1 alleles having the most associated TCRs and HLA-C alleles having the fewest. Most CMV-associated TCR beta chains appeared to be HLA-restricted in a later analysis, and the HLA associations seemed to be driven largely by CMV exposure. Linkage disequilibrium might explain the correlated functional status among segregating V segments, but an unknown experimental factor could not be ruled out. A later genetic analysis associated a missense DCLRE1C variant with V-gene and J-gene trimming of TCR beta chains, and an independent cohort replicated the association. This cohort had only TCR beta chains sequenced, and the lack of alpha or paired-chain data limited which features could be detected. HLA typing was unavailable for some donors at each locus, so association tests used only the typed subset. In a later genetic analysis, fewer N-insertions in productive TCRs were reported among donors in an Asian-associated ancestry cluster than the roughly 700-donor mean. In a later analysis, HLA-associated TCR beta chains were found to be more clonally expanded and to have lower generation probabilities than equally common non-associated chains. A further reported finding was that TCR beta sequences accurately predicted the HLA-A and HLA-B alleles for most subjects in the first cohort.

CDR3 length: 13 amino acids, cysteine to phenylalanine. Left in the record is the CDR3 DNA by itself, 39 bases read in frame from the first base. V gives up 6 bases and J gives up 0 bases, and the segment between their germline ends measures 9 bases. The germline V gene yields SQVTM for CDR1 and ANQGSEA for CDR2. In total, over 600 healthy bone marrow donors made up the cohort. At the time of sampling, all cohort members were nominally healthy, though unrecorded immune exposures were likely present. The donor tested CMV seronegative, placing the donor among the approximately 360 seronegative members of the cohort. Each donor provided a peripheral blood sample, and peripheral blood mononuclear cells were used for TCR beta sequencing. The Qiagen DNeasy Blood Extraction Kit was used to extract genomic DNA from the blood cell samples. Concerning this clone: There is no known antigen for this receptor. Base qualities are missing; no much larger clone stands one base away.

The library came from the immunoSEQ multiplex PCR assay. For the multiplex PCR, a mixture combining 60 forward primers for TCR Vbeta segments and 13 reverse primers for TCR Jbeta segments was used. The CDR3 region of rearranged TCR beta genes was amplified from genomic DNA by a multiplex PCR assay. Amplified TCR beta libraries were sequenced as 87-base-pair reads on the Illumina HiSeq System. On the authors' methods: In a later analysis, approximately 74 million unique TCR beta chains were counted across the roughly 670 repertoires, and roughly 11 million of these chains were shared by at least two donors. Raw reads were error-corrected and collapsed into unique sequences with a nearest-neighbor algorithm that merged closely related sequences to remove PCR and sequencing errors. V, D and J gene segments were assigned by aligning CDR3 sequences to IMGT reference sequences. For a sequence to be retained, a match of at least six nucleotides was required to both a V gene segment and a J gene segment. Rearrangements were called productive when the CDR3 lacked stop codons and stayed in frame with V and J; all others were non-productive. CDR3 was defined according to IMGT convention as the region running from the second conserved V-encoded cysteine to the conserved J-encoded phenylalanine. The earlier analysis of about 610 of the donors excluded sequences that lacked an unambiguous match to a single V gene segment. In an earlier analysis of some 590 of the donors, V segments were called functional above 56.7% productive rearrangements and were called segregating when the between-donor standard deviation exceeded 5%. A statistical classification framework was developed to diagnose cytomegalovirus status using the catalog of TCR beta chain sequences. In a later analysis, TCR nucleotide sequences were compared against IMGT/GENE-DB human TR gene sequences so that V and J genes could be assigned. A later analysis assigned CDR3 sequences and most-parsimonious VDJ recombination scenarios with the TCRdist pipeline. A later analysis defined each TCR beta chain by its CDR3 amino acid sequence plus V-gene family, and excluded reads lacking a unique V-gene family. As a way to deal with suspected cross-contamination and a sequencing artifact, a later analysis dropped under 600 nucleotide sequences that were highly shared and had low generation probability. For each public chain, a later analysis derived a clonal expansion index from normalized ranks of inferred template counts within each repertoire. A later analysis computed generation probabilities with a VDJ recombination model fitted to out-of-frame rearrangements, and checked the results against IGoR. In a later analysis, TCR-TCR, TCR-HLA and TCR-CMV co-occurrence was scored with hypergeometric tests, and a repertoire-size bias correction was applied to TCR pairs. To estimate false discovery rates, a later analysis permuted the HLA or CMV assignments 20 times. In a later analysis, co-occurring TCRs were grouped with DBSCAN, and TCRdist sequence similarity was added when clustering was performed within HLA-allele-positive subsets. Co-occurrence clustering excluded repertoires with fewer than 30,000 or more than 120,000 public chains, plus five with anomalous nucleotide sharing. What TCRdb holds here is the immuneACCESS table cut down to in-frame rearrangements. Part of the clones is not present; checked against another copy, under half of the missing clones reflect an unresolved V gene, and the others are unexplained. V, J and clone size derive from that table, while D and trimming were established from the DNA sequence. The sample yields fewer than 150,000 clones; more than 75% were counted once. The ten biggest clones cover 2.2% of the sample.

The sequence derives from a man aged 30-40 years in good health and CMV-seronegative. Material for sequencing was PBMCs. The receptor chain draws on TRBV29-1 and TRBJ1-3; the D gene cannot be named for sure. This receptor carries the CDR3 CSVGKTSGNTIYF. The nucleotide sequence reads as follows: TGCAGCGTCGGGAAAACCTCTGGAAACACCATATATTTT.